Listed below are T cell receptor beta chains from one sample, sequenced in a study of cytomegalovirus exposure and HLA in healthy donors. Clones were read by immunoSEQ multiplex PCR, and TCRdb kept only the in-frame ones, dropping some. The table shows tens of thousands of clones, with 84% occurring only once. Sequencing was performed on PBMCs. These receptors originate from a woman under 30 in good health and CMV-seropositive. CDR3s include the opening cysteine and the closing phenylalanine or tryptophan. Fields, in order: V gene, clone size, D gene, J gene, CDR3 DNA, CDR3 protein. D genes are given only for firm matches. Clone sizes are given selectively: once, few, many, or a class where the clone is expanded.

>TRBV9|once|NA|TRBJ1-1
TGTGCCAGCAGCGCCTCCGTCAGGGGCCCCATGAACACTGAAGCTTTCTTT
CASSASVRGPMNTEAFF
>TRBV20-1|NA|NA|TRBJ1-1
TGCAGTGCTAGTAAGGGGCAGTTAACTTTCTTT
CSASKGQLTFF
>TRBV27|NA|NA|TRBJ1-2
TGTGCCAGCAGTTTATCGCTTGGGAGTGGCTACACCTTC
CASSLSLGSGYTF
>TRBV25-1|NA|NA|TRBJ2-3
TGTGCCAGCAGTGATAAGCTCTTGGATACGCAGTATTTT
CASSDKLLDTQYF
>TRBV6-6|NA|NA|TRBJ2-3
TGTGCCAGCAGTTACTCGCGGGTTGGGTCAGATACGCAGTATTTT
CASSYSRVGSDTQYF
>TRBV29-1|NA|NA|TRBJ2-3
TGCAGCGTTGAGGCCGGGGCAGATACGCAGTATTTT
CSVEAGADTQYF
>TRBV5-1|NA|NA|TRBJ2-2
TGCGCCAGCAGTCAGGGGAACACCGGGGAGCTGTTTTTT
CASSQGNTGELFF
>TRBV14|NA|TRBD1|TRBJ2-3
TGTGCCAGCAGCCCACCGGGACAGGGACCCCTGGATACGCAGTATTTT
CASSPPGQGPLDTQYF
>TRBV7-2|NA|NA|TRBJ2-3
TGTGCCAGCAGCCGACGGGTGGGGGGAGTCACGGATACGCAGTATTTT
CASSRRVGGVTDTQYF
>TRBV5-1|few|NA|TRBJ2-6
TGCGCCAGCAGCTTAGGGAGCTCTGGGGCCAACGTCCTGACTTTC
CASSLGSSGANVLTF
>TRBV2|NA|TRBD1|TRBJ2-2
TGTGCCAGCAGCGTCGGACAGGGGAGCGGGGAGCTGTTTTTT
CASSVGQGSGELFF
>TRBV28|NA|NA|TRBJ1-1
TGTGCCAGCAGTTTATCTCCAGGCACTCCTGAAGCTTTCTTT
CASSLSPGTPEAFF
>TRBV4-1|NA|NA|TRBJ2-2
TGCGCCAGCAGCCCCCCCCTCAGGTCCGGGGAGCTGTTTTTT
CASSPPLRSGELFF
>TRBV6-4|NA|NA|TRBJ2-1
TGTGCCAGCAATGGGGGCGGTGAGCAGTTCTTC
CASNGGGEQFF
>TRBV27|NA|NA|TRBJ2-1
TGTGCCAGCAGAACCGCCTCGGGAGCGCCTGAGCAGTTCTTC
CASRTASGAPEQFF
>TRBV9|few|NA|TRBJ1-1
TGTGCCAGCAGCGGAAGGCTAGGGGGTCCCACTGAAGCTTTCTTT
CASSGRLGGPTEAFF
>TRBV6-1|NA|TRBD2|TRBJ2-7
TGTGCCAGCAGCGACTGGACTAGCGGGGGAAACGAGCAGTACTTC
CASSDWTSGGNEQYF
>TRBV28|few|NA|TRBJ2-1
TGTGCCAGCAGCGACCCGGAGCATTACAATGAGCAGTTCTTC
CASSDPEHYNEQFF
>TRBV15|NA|TRBD1|TRBJ2-5
TGTGCCACCAGCAGAGACCAGGGGGAAGGGGAAGAGACCCAGTACTTC
CATSRDQGEGEETQYF
>TRBV4-1|NA|TRBD1|TRBJ1-6
TGCGCCAGCAGCCAAGGTACGACTTTCGACAGGGGGCATTCACCCCTCCACTTT
CASSQGTTFDRGHSPLHF
>TRBV5-4|once|TRBD2|TRBJ2-1
TGTGCCAGCAGCTTGGGGGCCGGGACTAGTTGGAGTGAGCAGTTCTTC
CASSLGAGTSWSEQFF
>TRBV28|NA|TRBD1|TRBJ1-5
TGTGCCAGCAGTCAACAGGGGTACAGTCAGCCCCAGCATTTT
CASSQQGYSQPQHF
>TRBV30|NA|TRBD1|TRBJ2-1
TGTGCCTGGAGCTTCGGGACAGCTTACAATGAGCAGTTCTTC
CAWSFGTAYNEQFF
>TRBV5-1|NA|NA|TRBJ2-5
TGCGCCAGCAGCCCCGACAGCTTTCAAGAGACCCAGTACTTC
CASSPDSFQETQYF
>TRBV21-1|NA|NA|TRBJ2-7
TGTGCCAGCAGCAAAAGTAGCGGGGGGCCCTACGAGCAGTACTTC
CASSKSSGGPYEQYF
>TRBV5-4|NA|TRBD2|TRBJ2-7
TGTGCCAGCAGCCCCCGGACTAGCGGGGGCGAGCAGTACTTC
CASSPRTSGGEQYF
>TRBV6-5|NA|NA|TRBJ2-1
TGTGCCAGCAGTTCCCCGGGGGTAGGTTACAATGAGCAGTTCTTC
CASSSPGVGYNEQFF
>TRBV2|NA|NA|TRBJ2-3
TGTGCCAGCACCGGTCTAAGCACAGATACGCAGTATTTT
CASTGLSTDTQYF
>TRBV7-9|once|NA|TRBJ1-5
TGTGCCAGCAGCTTAGGTTACAGAGACAATCAGCCCCAGCATTTT
CASSLGYRDNQPQHF
>TRBV19|NA|NA|TRBJ1-2
TGTGCCAGTAGTATAGGGGGAGTCGGATACTATGGCTACACCTTC
CASSIGGVGYYGYTF
>TRBV7-6|NA|NA|TRBJ2-2
TGTGCCAGCAGCTTAATGTGGCAAGACACCGGGGAGCTGTTTTTT
CASSLMWQDTGELFF
>TRBV15|NA|NA|TRBJ2-7
TGTGCCACCAGCAGCCGGGACACCTCTTTAGCCTACGAGCAGTACTTC
CATSSRDTSLAYEQYF
>TRBV27|NA|NA|TRBJ2-2
TGTGCCAGCAGTTTTCAGCGCGTTCAGCCCAGCACCGGGGAGCTGTTTTTT
CASSFQRVQPSTGELFF
>TRBV5-6|NA|NA|TRBJ1-5
TGTGCCAGCAGACAACAAGGACAGCCCAATCAGCCCCAGCATTTT
CASRQQGQPNQPQHF
>TRBV5-5|NA|NA|TRBJ1-1
TGTGCCAGCAGCTTGAACCCTGGCGGGGGGTACTGGGCTTTCTTT
CASSLNPGGGYWAFF
>TRBV6-1|NA|TRBD1|TRBJ1-2
TGTGCCAGCAGTGAAGGCCAGGGGGCTCACTATGGCTACACCTTC
CASSEGQGAHYGYTF
>TRBV6-4|NA|TRBD2|TRBJ2-1
TGTGCCAGCAGTGTGTTGGCAACTAGCGGCTACAATGAGCAGTTCTTC
CASSVLATSGYNEQFF